This T cell receptor beta chain stems from a study of OX40 agonist ivuxolimab in advanced cancers. Broader study findings: Some of the nonresponding patients also showed low levels of normalized T-cell clonal expansion. There was clonal expansion of CD4+ and CD8+ blood T cells by week 6 at 0.1 to 3.0 mg/kg.

Anyone with autoimmune disease history or systemic immunosuppression was excluded. The CDR3 spans 16 residues. With V trimmed by 6 bases and J by 4 bases, 11 bases remained unmatched. Germline V gene lookup returns CDR1 SGHTA and CDR2 FQGNSA. With respect to this clone: Antigen: not known.

Produced via immunoSEQ multiplex PCR; TCRdb's table is partial and in-frame only. Among approximately 72,000 clones listed, roughly 84% were seen once. This TCR was recovered from an adult with an advanced solid tumor such as melanoma, head and neck, liver or kidney cancer. The chain couples TRBV7-2 to TRBJ1-2; 10 nucleotides line up with TRBD1. Here the sequenced sample was CD4+ or CD8+ T cells sorted from blood, taken in a trial of the OX40 agonist ivuxolimab. The CDR3 region has the DNA TGTGCCAGCAGTTCTCTCCGGGACAGGGGAGGCTATGGCTACACCTTC. Translated, it gives CASSSLRDRGGYGYTF.